This T cell receptor beta chain was obtained from a study of T cells after yellow fever vaccination. About the research overall: For low cell numbers, libraries were made with SMART-Seq v4 Ultra Low Input.

A 5'RACE template-switching step, the method used to make TCR cDNA, added a universal primer site and UMIs. TCRdb re-called the 5' RACE reads with MiXCR, one entry per CDR3 protein. The sample has almost 600,000 distinct CDR3 sequences; roughly 14% are singletons. Comments on this clonotype: The antigen is undetermined.

General study points: At 95% to 96% for CD4 and about 87% for CD8, most primary-vaccination clones showed up again after the booster. There was a small share of clonotypes that showed up in both the CD4 and CD8 compartments.

This specimen consisted of PBMCs, obtained on the day of the yellow fever booster vaccination. This clonotype originated in a man aged 25-45 years who received the YFV17D yellow fever vaccine.

As DNA, the CDR3 is TGTGCCAGCAGTTATGAGGCCGGGGGCATTCAGTACTTC. Translation: CASSYEAGGIQYF. The rearrangement uses TRBV6-5 and TRBJ2-4, with D possibly TRBD2 on 6 matching bases. CDR3 size: 13 residues. Deletions cut 3 bases from V and 9 bases from J, with 12 bases between. Per germline, CDR1 MNHEY and CDR2 SVGAGI.